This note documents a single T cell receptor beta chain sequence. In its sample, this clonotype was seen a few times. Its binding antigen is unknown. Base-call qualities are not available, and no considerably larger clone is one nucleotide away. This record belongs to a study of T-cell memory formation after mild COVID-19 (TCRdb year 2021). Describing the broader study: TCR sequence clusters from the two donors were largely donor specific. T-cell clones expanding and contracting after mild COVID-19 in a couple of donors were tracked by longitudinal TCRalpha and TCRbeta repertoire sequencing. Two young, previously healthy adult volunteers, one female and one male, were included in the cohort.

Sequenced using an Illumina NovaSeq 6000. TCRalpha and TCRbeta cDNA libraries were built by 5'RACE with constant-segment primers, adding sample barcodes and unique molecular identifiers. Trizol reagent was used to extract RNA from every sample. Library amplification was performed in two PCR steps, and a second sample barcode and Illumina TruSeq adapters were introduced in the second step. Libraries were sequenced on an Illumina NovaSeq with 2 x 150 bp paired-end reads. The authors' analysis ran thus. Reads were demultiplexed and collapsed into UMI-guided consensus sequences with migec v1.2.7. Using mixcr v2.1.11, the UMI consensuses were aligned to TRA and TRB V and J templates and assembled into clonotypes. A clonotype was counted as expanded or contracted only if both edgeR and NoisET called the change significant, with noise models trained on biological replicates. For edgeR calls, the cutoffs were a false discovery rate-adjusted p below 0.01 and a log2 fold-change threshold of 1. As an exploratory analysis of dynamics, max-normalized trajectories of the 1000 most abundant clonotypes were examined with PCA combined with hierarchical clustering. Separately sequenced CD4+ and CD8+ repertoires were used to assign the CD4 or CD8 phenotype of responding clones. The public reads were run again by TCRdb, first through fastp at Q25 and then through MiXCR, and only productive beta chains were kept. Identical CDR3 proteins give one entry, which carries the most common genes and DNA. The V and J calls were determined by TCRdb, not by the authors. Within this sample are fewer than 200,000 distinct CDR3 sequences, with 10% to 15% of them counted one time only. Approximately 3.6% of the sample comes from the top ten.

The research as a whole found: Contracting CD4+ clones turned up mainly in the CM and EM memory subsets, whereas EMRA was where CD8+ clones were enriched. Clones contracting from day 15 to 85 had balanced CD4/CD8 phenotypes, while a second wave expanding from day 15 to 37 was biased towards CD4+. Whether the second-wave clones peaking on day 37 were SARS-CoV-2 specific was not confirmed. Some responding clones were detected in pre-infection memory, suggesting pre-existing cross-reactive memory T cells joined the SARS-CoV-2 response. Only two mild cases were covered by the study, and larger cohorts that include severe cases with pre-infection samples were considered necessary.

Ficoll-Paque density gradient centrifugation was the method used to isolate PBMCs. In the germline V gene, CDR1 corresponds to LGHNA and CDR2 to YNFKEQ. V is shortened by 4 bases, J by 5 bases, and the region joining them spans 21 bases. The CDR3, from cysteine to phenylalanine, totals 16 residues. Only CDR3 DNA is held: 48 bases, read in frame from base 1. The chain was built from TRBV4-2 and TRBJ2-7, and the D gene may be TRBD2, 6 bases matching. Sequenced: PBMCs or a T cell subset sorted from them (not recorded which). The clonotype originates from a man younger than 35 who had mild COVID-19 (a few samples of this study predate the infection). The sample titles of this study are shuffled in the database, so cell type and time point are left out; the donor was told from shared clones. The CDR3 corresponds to CASSRGEGRGPHEQYF. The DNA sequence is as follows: TGTGCCAGCAGCCGTGGGGAAGGGCGGGGACCCCACGAGCAGTACTTC.